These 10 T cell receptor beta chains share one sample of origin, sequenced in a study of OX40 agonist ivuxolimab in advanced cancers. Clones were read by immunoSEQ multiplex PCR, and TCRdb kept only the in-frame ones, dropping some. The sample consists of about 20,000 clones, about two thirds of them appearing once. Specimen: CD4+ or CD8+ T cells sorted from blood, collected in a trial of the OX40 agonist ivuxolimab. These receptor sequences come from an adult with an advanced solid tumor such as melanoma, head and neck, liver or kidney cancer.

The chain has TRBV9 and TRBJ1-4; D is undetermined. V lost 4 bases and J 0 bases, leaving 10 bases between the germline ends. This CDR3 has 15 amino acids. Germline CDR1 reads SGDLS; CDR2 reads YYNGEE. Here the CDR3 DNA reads TGTGCCAGCAGCCCCGGAGGAGCAACTAATGAAAAACTGTTTTTT. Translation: CASSPGGATNEKLFF.

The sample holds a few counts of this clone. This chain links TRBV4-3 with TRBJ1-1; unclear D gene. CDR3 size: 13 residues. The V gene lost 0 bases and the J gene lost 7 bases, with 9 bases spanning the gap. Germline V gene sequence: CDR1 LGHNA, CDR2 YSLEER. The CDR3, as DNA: TGCGCCAGCAGCCAAGATTACACCGGTGAAGCTTTCTTT. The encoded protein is CASSQDYTGEAFF.

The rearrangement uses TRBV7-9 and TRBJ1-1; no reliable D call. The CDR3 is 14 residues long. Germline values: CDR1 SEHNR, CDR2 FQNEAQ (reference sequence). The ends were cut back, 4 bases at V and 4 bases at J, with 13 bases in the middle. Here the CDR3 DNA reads TGTGCCAGCAGCTCACTGGACCGTGCCACTGAAGCTTTCTTT. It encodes CASSSLDRATEAFF.

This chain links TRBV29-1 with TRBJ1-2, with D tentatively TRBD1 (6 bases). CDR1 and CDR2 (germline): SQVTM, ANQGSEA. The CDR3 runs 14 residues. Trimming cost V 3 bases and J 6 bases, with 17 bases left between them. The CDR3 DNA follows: TGCAGCGTTGACTTTACAGGAGGGGGGGATGGCTACACCTTC. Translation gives CSVDFTGGGDGYTF.

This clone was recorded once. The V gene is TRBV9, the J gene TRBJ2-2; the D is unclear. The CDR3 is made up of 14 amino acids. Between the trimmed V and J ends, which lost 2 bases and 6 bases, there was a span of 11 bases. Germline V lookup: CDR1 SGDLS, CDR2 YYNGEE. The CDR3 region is CASSVSVNPGELFF. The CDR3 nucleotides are TGTGCCAGCAGCGTCTCCGTCAACCCCGGGGAGCTGTTTTTT.

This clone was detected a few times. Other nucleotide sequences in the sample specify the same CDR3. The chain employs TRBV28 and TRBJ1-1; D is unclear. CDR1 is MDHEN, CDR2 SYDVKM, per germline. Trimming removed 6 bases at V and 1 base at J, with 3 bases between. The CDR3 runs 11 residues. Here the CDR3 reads CASSRNTEAFF. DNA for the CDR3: TGTGCCAGCAGCCGGAACACTGAAGCTTTCTTT.

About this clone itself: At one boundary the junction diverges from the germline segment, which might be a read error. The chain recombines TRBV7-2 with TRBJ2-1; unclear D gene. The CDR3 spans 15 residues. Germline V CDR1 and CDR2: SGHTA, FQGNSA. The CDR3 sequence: CASSQGFSGLGEQFF. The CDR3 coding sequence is TGCGCCAGCAGCCAAGGGTTTTCTGGGCTGGGGGAGCAGTTCTTC.

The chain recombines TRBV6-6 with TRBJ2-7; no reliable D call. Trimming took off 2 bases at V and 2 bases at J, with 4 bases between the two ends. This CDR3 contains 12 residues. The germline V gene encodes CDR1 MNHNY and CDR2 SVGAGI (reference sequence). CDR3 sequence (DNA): TGTGCCAGCAGTTACGGCCCCTACGAGCAGTACTTC. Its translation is CASSYGPYEQYF.

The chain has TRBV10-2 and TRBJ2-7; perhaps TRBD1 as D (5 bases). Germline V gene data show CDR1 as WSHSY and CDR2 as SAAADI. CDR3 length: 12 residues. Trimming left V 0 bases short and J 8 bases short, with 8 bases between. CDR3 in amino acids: CASSESDNQQYF. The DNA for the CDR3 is TGCGCCAGCAGTGAGTCGGACAACCAGCAGTACTTC.

The CDR3 nucleotides are TGCAGCGTTGAGATCGATGCGAACACCGGGGAGCTGTTTTTT. It specifies CSVEIDANTGELFF. V gene TRBV29-1 combines with J gene TRBJ2-2; D gene ambiguous. CDR1 and CDR2 (germline): SQVTM, ANQGSEA. V lost 3 bases to trimming and J lost 0 bases, with 8 bases between them. The CDR3 length is 14 residues.